The 20 T cell receptor beta chains presented below share a single source sample, sequenced in a study of T cells in localized non-small cell lung cancer. Libraries were prepared by immunoSEQ multiplex PCR; TCRdb keeps only in-frame clonotypes and omits some of them. The sample records roughly 40,000 clones, 83% being singletons. The source was PBMCs, collected before any cancer treatment. These receptors came from a man aged 35 to 70 with stage II lung adenocarcinoma.

The chain links TRBV5-5 to TRBJ2-2; D possibly corresponds to TRBD1 (6 bases). V dropped 4 bases and J dropped 5 bases, with 9 bases sitting between them. CDR1 and CDR2 (germline): SGHKS, YYEKEE (reference sequence). CDR3 size: 13 residues. For the CDR3, the DNA is TGTGCCAGCAGCCAACAGGGAACCGGGGAGCTGTTTTTT. Protein: CASSQQGTGELFF. Full variable domain (rest looked up from reference TRBV5-5 and TRBJ2-2): DAGVTQSPTHLIKTRGQQVTLRCSPISGHKSVSWYQQVLGQGPQFIFQYYEKEERGRGNFPDRFSARQFPNYSSELNVNALLLGDSALYLCASSQQGTGELFFGEGSRLTVL.

The V call is TRBV6-5, the J call TRBJ1-5; D remains unclear. The ends were cut back, 4 bases at V and 0 bases at J, with 10 bases in the middle. Germline CDR1 and CDR2: MNHEY and SVGAGI. The CDR3 spans 15 residues. The CDR3 protein is CASSLARNSNQPQHF. CDR3 DNA sequence: TGTGCCAGCAGTTTAGCCAGGAATAGCAATCAGCCCCAGCATTTT.

The DNA for the CDR3 is TGTGCCAGCAGCCTCGGACAGGGGAGCACAGATACGCAGTATTTT. This translates into CASSLGQGSTDTQYF. The gene calls are TRBV11-3 and TRBJ2-3; 9 positions match TRBD1. The V segment lost 5 bases and the J segment 0 bases; nucleotides outside the gene matches: 3. The germline V gene encodes CDR1 SGHNT and CDR2 YENEEA. The CDR3 loop spans 15 amino acids.

The chain links TRBV28 to TRBJ1-5, with TRBD1 matching 7 bases. Germline values: CDR1 MDHEN, CDR2 SYDVKM. With V trimmed by 4 bases and J by 3 bases, 9 bases remained unmatched. The length of the CDR3 is 16 residues. In nucleotides, the CDR3 is TGTGCCAGCAGTTCCTCAGGGGGAGGCCCCAATCAGCCCCAGCATTTT. It encodes CASSSSGGGPNQPQHF.

V gene TRBV9 combines with J gene TRBJ1-4; TRBD1 aligns across 10 bases. CDR1 and CDR2 from the germline V gene are SGDLS and YYNGEE. The V gene end was trimmed by 4 bases and the J gene end by 7 bases; junction bases not matched to a gene: 4. CDR3 length: 14 amino acids. For the CDR3, the DNA is TGTGCCAGCAGCAAGACAGGGGGCGTTGAAAAACTGTTTTTT. It codes for CASSKTGGVEKLFF.

This chain connects TRBV6-1 to TRBJ1-2, with 8 bases aligning to TRBD1. Germline V gene lookup returns CDR1 MNHNS and CDR2 SASEGT. The CDR3 is made up of 13 amino acids. Unmatched junction bases numbered 10, after V lost 8 bases and J lost 8 bases. The CDR3 DNA reads as TGTGCCAGCCGAGGACAGGGATTGGGGGGCTACACCTTC. As protein: CASRGQGLGGYTF.

The genes are TRBV2 and TRBJ2-1; the D gene is possibly TRBD1 (5 bases). The CDR3 is 13 residues long. Germline lookup yields CDR1 SNHLY and CDR2 FYNNEI. Trimming removed 1 base at V and 15 bases at J, with 16 bases between. CDR3 sequence (DNA): TGTGCCAGCAGTGAAGGACAGACTCCGGCGAGGTTCTTC. As protein: CASSEGQTPARFF. The entire variable domain, with the rest obtained from reference TRBV2 and TRBJ2-1, is as follows: EPEVTQTPSHQVTQMGQEVILRCVPISNHLYFYWYRQILGQKVEFLVSFYNNEISEKSEIFDDQFSVERPDGSNFTLKIRSTKLEDSAMYFCASSEGQTPARFFGPGTRLTVL.

CDR3 in amino acids: CASSLELPGGATEAFF. CDR3 nucleotides: TGTGCCAGCAGTTTGGAGTTACCAGGGGGCGCCACTGAAGCTTTCTTT. The chain is built from TRBV28 and TRBJ1-1; 8 bases are shared with TRBD1. Trimming at V came to 3 bases and at J to 4 bases, leaving 10 bases not matched to a gene. The CDR3 extends over 16 amino acids. CDR1 and CDR2 (germline): MDHEN, SYDVKM.

This rearrangement joins TRBV28 to TRBJ2-7; 9 positions agree with TRBD1. Germline V gene sequence: CDR1 MDHEN, CDR2 SYDVKM. Trimming at V came to 7 bases and at J to 5 bases, leaving 9 bases not matched to a gene. This CDR3 region has 14 residues. The CDR3 DNA follows: TGTGCCAGCACCTTGGGGACAGGGTTAAACGAGCAGTACTTC. This encodes CASTLGTGLNEQYF.

The chain carries TRBV5-8 and TRBJ2-4; 8 nucleotides align to TRBD2. The CDR3 contains 14 residues. After removal of 3 bases from V and 10 bases from J, the junction contained 9 bases not matched to a gene. From germline, CDR1 is SGHTS and CDR2 YDEGEE. Here the CDR3 DNA reads TGTGCCAGCAGCTCGGGAGGGGGTAAGAGGATTCAGTACTTC. Translated, it gives CASSSGGGKRIQYF. The full variable domain, its missing parts supplied by reference TRBV5-8 and TRBJ2-4, is EAGVTQSPTHLIKTRGQQATLRCSPISGHTSVYWYQQALGLGLQFLLWYDEGEERNRGNFPPRFSGRQFPNYSSELNVNALELEDSALYLCASSSGGGKRIQYFGAGTRLSVL.

J is TRBJ2-7 and V is TRBV6-4; D might be TRBD1 (5 bases). The V end lost 0 bases, the J end lost 1 base, and 10 bases lay between the germline ends. The CDR3 sequence is 15 residues long. The germline gives CDR1 MRHNA, CDR2 SNTAGT. DNA of the CDR3: TGTGCCAGCAGTGACTCGAAGGACATTTCCTACGAGCAGTACTTC. Its translation is CASSDSKDISYEQYF.

The CDR3 coding sequence is TGTGCCAGCAGCACCGGTGGGGGGACACGAACAGATACGCAGTATTTT. Encoded protein: CASSTGGGTRTDTQYF. This chain joins TRBV9 and TRBJ2-3, with D perhaps being TRBD1 or TRBD2 (6 bases each). V lost 4 bases and J 3 bases, leaving 18 bases between the germline ends. CDR1 and CDR2 from the germline V gene are SGDLS and YYNGEE. This CDR3 contains 16 residues.

The V and J genes are TRBV5-1 and TRBJ2-5, with a tentative D call TRBD1 (6 bases). Germline CDR1 and CDR2: SGHRS and YFSETQ. The V gene lost 0 bases and the J gene lost 4 bases, with 16 bases spanning the gap. The CDR3 has 16 amino acids. The CDR3 nucleotides read TGCGCCAGCAGCTTGGGCGAACAGGGCGGAGGAGAGACCCAGTACTTC. Its protein is CASSLGEQGGGETQYF. Filled out from reference TRBV5-1 and TRBJ2-5, the complete variable domain reads KAGVTQTPRYLIKTRGQQVTLSCSPISGHRSVSWYQQTPGQGLQFLFEYFSETQRNKGNFPGRFSGRQFSNSRSEMNVSTLELGDSALYLCASSLGEQGGGETQYFGPGTRLLVL.

The rearrangement joins TRBV10-3 to TRBJ2-3, with 11 nucleotides matching TRBD1. The germline CDR1 and CDR2 sequences are ENHRY and SYGVKD. The CDR3 sequence is 15 residues long. V trimming: 7 bases; J trimming: 3 bases; junction bases outside the gene matches: 6. The CDR3 sequence: CAINSDRGRTDTQYF. The CDR3 coding sequence is TGTGCCATCAACTCGGACAGGGGGCGTACAGATACGCAGTATTTT.

The V call is TRBV6-5, the J call TRBJ2-2; 9 bases align to TRBD2. This CDR3 is built from 15 residues. The germline V gene has CDR1 MNHEY and CDR2 SVGAGI. Germline trimming cut 2 bases from V and 7 bases from J; bases unmatched to any gene: 5. CDR3 protein: CASSYAGGRGGELFF. In DNA form, the CDR3 reads TGTGCCAGCAGTTACGCGGGAGGGAGGGGCGGGGAGCTGTTTTTT.

V is TRBV7-8 and J is TRBJ1-2, with a weak D call TRBD1 (6 bases). This CDR3 spans 14 amino acids. Germline CDR1 is SGHVS and CDR2 is FQNEAQ. Trimming cost V 5 bases and J 3 bases, with 13 bases left between them. The chain's CDR3 is CASSGTGLDYGYTF. The CDR3 nucleotides are TGTGCCAGCAGCGGTACAGGGTTGGACTATGGCTACACCTTC.

The chain has TRBV6-5 and TRBJ2-3; D remains ambiguous. This CDR3 comprises 11 residues. From germline, CDR1 is MNHEY and CDR2 SVGAGI. V gave up 7 bases and J gave up 6 bases, with 8 bases separating them. The CDR3 is CASINMDTQYF. The CDR3 DNA is TGTGCCAGCATAAATATGGATACGCAGTATTTT.

This chain joins TRBV5-4 and TRBJ2-3; 14 bases line up with TRBD2. Germline CDR1 reads SGHNT; CDR2 reads YYREEE (reference sequence). CDR3 length: 17 residues. Trimming cost V 3 bases and J 3 bases; bases outside gene matches: 6. CDR3 amino acids: CASSSGLAGVQTDTQYF. The DNA of the CDR3 is TGTGCCAGCAGCTCGGGACTAGCGGGAGTTCAGACAGATACGCAGTATTTT.

This clone is a singleton in its sample. The V gene is TRBV4-2, the J gene TRBJ1-2, with 7 bases that match TRBD1. The CDR3 sequence is 14 residues long. With 0 bases clipped from V and 8 bases from J, the junction kept 6 bases outside the gene matches. The germline V gene has CDR1 LGHNA and CDR2 YNFKEQ. Written as DNA, the CDR3 is TGTGCCAGCAGCCAAGACAGGGGGGTCGGCGGCTACACCTTC. Its translation: CASSQDRGVGGYTF.

The chain recombines TRBV7-2 with TRBJ1-1; 7 bases map to TRBD1. The junction had 11 bases not matched to a gene; V was cut back by 3 bases and J by 13 bases. The length of the CDR3 is 13 residues. Germline values: CDR1 SGHTA, CDR2 FQGNSA. CDR3 bases: TGTGCCAGCAGCTTTACCGGAGGCAGGGGGGATTTCTTT. Translating it yields CASSFTGGRGDFF.